This entry features one T cell receptor beta chain sequence. Its target is not known. The sample belongs to a study of T cells in localized non-small cell lung cancer. Findings and limits, study-wide: Adjacent lung was found to contain a median approximately 60 of the top 100 tumor clones. Clonality of T cells reached its maximum in uninvolved adjacent lung, surpassing tumor. Elevated blood T cell density was associated with longer overall survival. Heterogeneity remains possible because sequencing was limited to only one tumor region.

Method: immunoSEQ multiplex PCR; TCRdb's copy keeps in-frame clones and lacks some. The sample yields approximately 150,000 clones, 89% seen once. The sequence came from a female donor over 55 with stage I lung adenocarcinoma. The source material was peripheral blood, sampled before any cancer treatment.

CDR3 coding DNA: TGTGCCAGCAGCTTAGAACGGAATTACGAGCAGTACTTC. Its translation is CASSLERNYEQYF. This chain uses TRBV7-9 with TRBJ2-7; D gene uncertain. CDR1 is SEHNR, CDR2 FQNEAQ, per germline (reference sequence). The CDR3 covers 13 residues. V was pared by 1 base and J by 4 bases, with 8 bases between. Full variable domain (outside the CDR3, taken from reference TRBV7-9 and TRBJ2-7): DTGVSQNPRHKITKRGQNVTFRCDPISEHNRLYWYRQTLGQGPEFLTYFQNEAQLEKSRLLSDRFSAERPKGSFSTLEIQRTEQGDSAMYLCASSLERNYEQYFGPGTRLTVT.